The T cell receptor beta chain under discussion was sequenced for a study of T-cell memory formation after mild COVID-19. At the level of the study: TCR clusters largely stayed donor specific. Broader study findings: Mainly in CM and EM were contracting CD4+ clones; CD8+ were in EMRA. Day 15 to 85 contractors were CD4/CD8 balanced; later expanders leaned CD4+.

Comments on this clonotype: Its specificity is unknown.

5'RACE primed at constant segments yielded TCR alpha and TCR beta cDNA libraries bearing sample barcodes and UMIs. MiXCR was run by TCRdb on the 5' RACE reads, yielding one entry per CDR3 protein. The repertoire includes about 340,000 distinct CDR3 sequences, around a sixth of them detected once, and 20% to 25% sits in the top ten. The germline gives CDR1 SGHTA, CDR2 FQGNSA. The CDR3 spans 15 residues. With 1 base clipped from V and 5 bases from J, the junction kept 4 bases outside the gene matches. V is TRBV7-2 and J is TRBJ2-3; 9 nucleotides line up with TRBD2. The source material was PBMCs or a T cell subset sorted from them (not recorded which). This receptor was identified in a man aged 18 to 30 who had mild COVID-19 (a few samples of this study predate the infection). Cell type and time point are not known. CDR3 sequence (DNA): TGTGCCAGCAGCTTAGGGGGTAGCGGGGGAGATACGCAGTATTTT. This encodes CASSLGGSGGDTQYF.